These 2 T cell receptor beta chains were sequenced from one sample in a study of Ad26.COV2.S vaccination and SARS-CoV-2 variants. The data were produced by immunoSEQ multiplex PCR, yet TCRdb's version contains in-frame clones alone and is incomplete. The profile covers 400,000 or so clones, with more than 85% appearing a single time and approximately 3.7% taken by the ten largest. Treatment meaning: 19 received Ad26.COV2.S at low or high dose, single or two shots; 5 received placebo; per-sample allocation not given. Following the first vaccine or placebo injection, samples were taken on day 63. The specimen comprised peripheral blood, sampled in a trial of Ad26.COV2.S vaccine versus placebo. The receptor set was obtained from a person between 18 and 65 years old who received the Ad26.COV2.S COVID-19 vaccine or a placebo.

V usage is TRBV4-1 and J usage is TRBJ1-1; D is ambiguous. This CDR3 contains 14 residues. CDR1 and CDR2 from the germline V gene are MGHRA and YSYEKL. V shed 1 base and J shed 5 bases, with 11 bases lying between them. The chain's CDR3 is CASSQAREQTEAFF. The CDR3 bases are TGCGCCAGCAGCCAAGCTAGGGAACAGACTGAAGCTTTCTTT.

The genes are TRBV27 and TRBJ2-5; D possibly corresponds to TRBD2 (5 bases). Per germline, CDR1 MNHEY and CDR2 SMNVEV (reference sequence). The V gene lost 6 bases and the J gene lost 4 bases, with 12 bases spanning the gap. CDR3 length: 13 amino acids. In DNA, the CDR3 is TGTGCCAGCAGCCTCGCCGGACTAGAGACCCAGTACTTC. This sequence encodes CASSLAGLETQYF.